A selection of T cell receptor beta chains follows, all from one sample in a study of tumor-infiltrating lymphocytes in primary liver carcinoma. TCRdb independently ran MiXCR on the multiplex PCR reads; one entry per CDR3 protein. The sample holds 95,000 to 150,000 distinct CDR3 sequences, around 64% seen once. Specimen: liver tumor tissue from sampling region 3. These TCRs come from a woman aged 55-69 years with primary liver carcinoma and hepatitis B virus infection. Both conserved end residues are part of each CDR3. The order of the fields is CDR3 DNA, CDR3 protein, clone size, J gene, D gene, V gene. D genes are given only for firm matches. The size field is filled for only some rows; it gives once, few, many or a size class.

CDR3nt: TGTGCCACCAGTGAGGGACAGGGGGCGGTTGGCTACACCTTC
CDR3aa: CATSEGQGAVGYTF
abundance: few
j_gene: TRBJ1-2
d_gene: TRBD1
v_gene: TRBV24-1

CDR3nt: TGTGCCAGTAGTATGCGGGGTATGAACACTGAAGCTTTCTTT
CDR3aa: CASSMRGMNTEAFF
abundance: .
j_gene: TRBJ1-1
d_gene: .
v_gene: TRBV19

CDR3nt: TGCAGTGCTAGCCTCTTTCGAACGGGGGAGCAGTACTTC
CDR3aa: CSASLFRTGEQYF
abundance: few
j_gene: TRBJ2-7
d_gene: .
v_gene: TRBV20-1

CDR3nt: TGTGCCAGCAGCTTAGCGTCCGGGGTCCAAGAGACACAGTACTTC
CDR3aa: CASSLASGVQETQYF
abundance: .
j_gene: TRBJ2-5
d_gene: .
v_gene: TRBV7-9

CDR3nt: TGTGCCAGCGCTTCGGCAGGGGATTATACTGAAGCTTTCTTT
CDR3aa: CASASAGDYTEAFF
abundance: many
j_gene: TRBJ1-1
d_gene: .
v_gene: TRBV28

CDR3nt: TGTGCCAGCAGCTTATGGGGGTATACAGCTAATGGAAAACTGTTTTTT
CDR3aa: CASSLWGYTANGKLFF
abundance: .
j_gene: TRBJ1-4
d_gene: .
v_gene: TRBV7-6

CDR3nt: TGTGCCGGCAGCGTACCGGGCCGCGGCACAGATACGGAGTATTTT
CDR3aa: CAGSVPGRGTDTEYF
abundance: .
j_gene: TRBJ2-3
d_gene: .
v_gene: TRBV28

CDR3nt: TGTGCCATCAGTGAAATTGCTGTGGGCCGCTACGAGCAGTACTTC
CDR3aa: CAISEIAVGRYEQYF
abundance: .
j_gene: TRBJ2-7
d_gene: .
v_gene: TRBV10-3

CDR3nt: TGTGTCAGCAACTCCCACGGTTCAGGGCGATACGAGCAGTACTTC
CDR3aa: CVSNSHGSGRYEQYF
abundance: .
j_gene: TRBJ2-7
d_gene: .
v_gene: TRBV11-3

CDR3nt: TGTGCCGGAAAACAGGGGGCGTCAAAGGCCGGGGAGCTGTTTTTT
CDR3aa: CAGKQGASKAGELFF
abundance: few
j_gene: TRBJ2-2
d_gene: TRBD1
v_gene: TRBV30

CDR3nt: TGTAGCGTTGTCGGCAGGGGGGTTGCCGGGGAGCTGTTTTTT
CDR3aa: CSVVGRGVAGELFF
abundance: .
j_gene: TRBJ2-2
d_gene: .
v_gene: TRBV29-1

CDR3nt: TGTGCCAGCAGATCCGACAGGGTGACTGGAAACACCATATATTTT
CDR3aa: CASRSDRVTGNTIYF
abundance: few
j_gene: TRBJ1-3
d_gene: TRBD1
v_gene: TRBV28

CDR3nt: TGCGCCAGCAGCTTCGGAGCCAGGGAACTGTTTTTT
CDR3aa: CASSFGARELFF
abundance: .
j_gene: TRBJ2-2
d_gene: .
v_gene: TRBV11-1

CDR3nt: TGTGCCAGCAGCTTGTACGGGACTAATGAAAAACTGTTTTTT
CDR3aa: CASSLYGTNEKLFF
abundance: many
j_gene: TRBJ1-4
d_gene: .
v_gene: TRBV5-4

CDR3nt: TGTGCCAGCAGCCACCAGTGGAACACTGAAGCTTTCTTT
CDR3aa: CASSHQWNTEAFF
abundance: many
j_gene: TRBJ1-1
d_gene: .
v_gene: TRBV14

CDR3nt: TGCGCCAGCACCACACCCCCACGGGGCGGCTCCTACGAACAGTACTTC
CDR3aa: CASTTPPRGGSYEQYF
abundance: .
j_gene: TRBJ2-7
d_gene: .
v_gene: TRBV10-2

CDR3nt: TGCAGCGTTGAACGCGGCAGGGGCAAAACCGGGGAGCTGTTTTTT
CDR3aa: CSVERGRGKTGELFF
abundance: many
j_gene: TRBJ2-2
d_gene: .
v_gene: TRBV29-1

CDR3nt: TGTGCCAGCGGATGGACAGGGGCCCCTCACCATGGTTACACCTTC
CDR3aa: CASGWTGAPHHGYTF
abundance: .
j_gene: TRBJ1-2
d_gene: TRBD1
v_gene: TRBV12-3/TRBV12-4

CDR3nt: TGTGCCAGTAGTGATACCCGGTCGAACACCGGGGAGCTGTTTTTT
CDR3aa: CASSDTRSNTGELFF
abundance: .
j_gene: TRBJ2-2
d_gene: .
v_gene: TRBV19

CDR3nt: TGCACCAGCAGTGACGGGGGTGATAATTCACACCTCCACTTT
CDR3aa: CTSSDGGDNSHLHF
abundance: once
j_gene: TRBJ1-6
d_gene: .
v_gene: TRBV10-2

CDR3nt: TGTGCCATCAGCTTAGGCGTCTCGAACAATGAGCAGTCCTTC
CDR3aa: CAISLGVSNNEQSF
abundance: .
j_gene: TRBJ2-1
d_gene: .
v_gene: TRBV11-3

CDR3nt: TGTGCCAGCAGTCCAAACAGGGATCGGAACACTGAAGCTTTCTTT
CDR3aa: CASSPNRDRNTEAFF
abundance: many
j_gene: TRBJ1-1
d_gene: .
v_gene: TRBV12-3/TRBV12-4

CDR3nt: TGTGCCAGCAGCTTAAGATCCGGACTAGCGGCCTACAATGAGCAGTTCTTC
CDR3aa: CASSLRSGLAAYNEQFF
abundance: medium-sized
j_gene: TRBJ2-1
d_gene: TRBD2
v_gene: TRBV11-3

CDR3nt: TGTGCCAGCAGCTTAGTGGCAGCGAACACTGAAGCTTTCTTT
CDR3aa: CASSLVAANTEAFF
abundance: many
j_gene: TRBJ1-1
d_gene: .
v_gene: TRBV7-8

CDR3nt: TGTGCCAGCAGTTACGGCCAGGGGGCCTACGAGCAGTATTTC
CDR3aa: CASSYGQGAYEQYF
abundance: few
j_gene: TRBJ2-7
d_gene: TRBD1
v_gene: TRBV6-5

CDR3nt: TGTGCCTGGATCCCTAGCGGGGTAGTAGATGAGCAGTTCTTC
CDR3aa: CAWIPSGVVDEQFF
abundance: many
j_gene: TRBJ2-1
d_gene: TRBD2
v_gene: TRBV30

CDR3nt: TGTGCCAGCAGCCGTCCGGGACCCCCTCGCCACGAGCAGTACTTC
CDR3aa: CASSRPGPPRHEQYF
abundance: many
j_gene: TRBJ2-7
d_gene: .
v_gene: TRBV5-6

CDR3nt: TGTGCCAGCAGCCACCAGCGACGGATGGACACTGAAGCTTTCTTT
CDR3aa: CASSHQRRMDTEAFF
abundance: .
j_gene: TRBJ1-1
d_gene: .
v_gene: TRBV14

CDR3nt: TGTGCCAGCAGCGCTACTAGCGGAGGCCAACACAATGAGCAGTTCTTC
CDR3aa: CASSATSGGQHNEQFF
abundance: .
j_gene: TRBJ2-1
d_gene: TRBD2
v_gene: TRBV11-3

CDR3nt: TGTGCCAGTGGGACAGGGGTAGACACCGGGGAGCTGTTTTTT
CDR3aa: CASGTGVDTGELFF
abundance: many
j_gene: TRBJ2-2
d_gene: TRBD1
v_gene: TRBV6-1

CDR3nt: TGCAGCGTTGAATCTGGACAGGGGAGTTACGAGCAGTACTTC
CDR3aa: CSVESGQGSYEQYF
abundance: .
j_gene: TRBJ2-7
d_gene: TRBD1
v_gene: TRBV29-1

CDR3nt: TGTGCCAGCAGCTCCCAGGGCAAGCAGTACTTC
CDR3aa: CASSSQGKQYF
abundance: few
j_gene: TRBJ2-7
d_gene: .
v_gene: TRBV7-8

CDR3nt: TGTGCCAGCAGCTTAGGAGTGACTAGCGGGATTCAAGAGACCCAGTACTTC
CDR3aa: CASSLGVTSGIQETQYF
abundance: .
j_gene: TRBJ2-5
d_gene: TRBD2
v_gene: TRBV7-9

CDR3nt: TGTGCCAGCACCCGGGATGGAGGGGGGGCCAACGTCCTGACTTTC
CDR3aa: CASTRDGGGANVLTF
abundance: once
j_gene: TRBJ2-6
d_gene: .
v_gene: TRBV2

CDR3nt: TGTGCCAGCAGGGAAGGCAACGGCCAAGAGACCCAGTACTTC
CDR3aa: CASREGNGQETQYF
abundance: .
j_gene: TRBJ2-5
d_gene: .
v_gene: TRBV25-1

CDR3nt: TGTGCCAGCAGTTTTCTAGCGGGAGGCACCTCCTACAAAGAGCAGTTCTTC
CDR3aa: CASSFLAGGTSYKEQFF
abundance: .
j_gene: TRBJ2-1
d_gene: TRBD2
v_gene: TRBV12-3/TRBV12-4

CDR3nt: TGTGCCAGCAGCATCAGCGTATCCACCGGGGAGCTGTTTTTT
CDR3aa: CASSISVSTGELFF
abundance: .
j_gene: TRBJ2-2
d_gene: .
v_gene: TRBV11-2

CDR3nt: TGCGCCAGCAGCTTGCGGGAGAACACTGAAGCTTTCTTT
CDR3aa: CASSLRENTEAFF
abundance: many
j_gene: TRBJ1-1
d_gene: .
v_gene: TRBV5-1

CDR3nt: TGTGCCAGCAGCCCGTCGGCCCGGGATGAAAGACTGTTTTTT
CDR3aa: CASSPSARDERLFF
abundance: many
j_gene: TRBJ1-4
d_gene: .
v_gene: TRBV4-2

CDR3nt: TGTGTCAGCAGCTTGAGGACGTTACAAGAGACCCAGTATTTC
CDR3aa: CVSSLRTLQETQYF
abundance: few
j_gene: TRBJ2-5
d_gene: .
v_gene: TRBV11-2

CDR3nt: TGTACCAGTAGTTTAGGTCACACTGAAGCTTTCTTT
CDR3aa: CTSSLGHTEAFF
abundance: .
j_gene: TRBJ1-1
d_gene: .
v_gene: TRBV28

CDR3nt: TGTGCCAGCAGTCCTCGGAGGGGCGGGAGGGCACAAGAGACCCAGTACTTC
CDR3aa: CASSPRRGGRAQETQYF
abundance: few
j_gene: TRBJ2-5
d_gene: TRBD2
v_gene: TRBV28

CDR3nt: TGTGCCGGCAGCCCGCTCGCCAGGTCCCACTACGAGCAGTACTTC
CDR3aa: CAGSPLARSHYEQYF
abundance: .
j_gene: TRBJ2-7
d_gene: .
v_gene: TRBV14

CDR3nt: TGTGCCAGCGGCCCTCCGCAAGGATCGACCGGGGAGTTGTTTTTT
CDR3aa: CASGPPQGSTGELFF
abundance: .
j_gene: TRBJ2-2
d_gene: .
v_gene: TRBV11-2

CDR3nt: TGCAGCGTCGAGCGAGCGAAGTGCACAGATACGCAGTATTTT
CDR3aa: CSVERAKCTDTQYF
abundance: .
j_gene: TRBJ2-3
d_gene: .
v_gene: TRBV29-1

CDR3nt: TGTGCCAGCAGCGCTGGACCCGGGAATAGCAATCAGCCCCAGCATTTT
CDR3aa: CASSAGPGNSNQPQHF
abundance: many
j_gene: TRBJ1-5
d_gene: .
v_gene: TRBV5-6

CDR3nt: TGTGCTAGTGGTAACCGCCGCGGGGCTAGCGATGAGCAGTTCTTC
CDR3aa: CASGNRRGASDEQFF
abundance: many
j_gene: TRBJ2-1
d_gene: .
v_gene: TRBV12-5

CDR3nt: TGTGTCAGCAGCGAGACTGGGGGGACCCAATACTTC
CDR3aa: CVSSETGGTQYF
abundance: .
j_gene: TRBJ2-5
d_gene: .
v_gene: TRBV6-1

CDR3nt: TGCAGTGTTGATCCTAGCGTGAGTGAGACCCAGTACTTC
CDR3aa: CSVDPSVSETQYF
abundance: once
j_gene: TRBJ2-5
d_gene: .
v_gene: TRBV29-1

CDR3nt: TGTGCCAGCAGTGAGTCAACAGATGAGCAGTTCTTC
CDR3aa: CASSESTDEQFF
abundance: .
j_gene: TRBJ2-1
d_gene: .
v_gene: TRBV6-1

CDR3nt: TGTGCCAGCAGCGCCGGGACTAGCGGGAGAGAGGATACGCAGTATTTT
CDR3aa: CASSAGTSGREDTQYF
abundance: many
j_gene: TRBJ2-3
d_gene: TRBD2
v_gene: TRBV12-3/TRBV12-4